Presented here are 24 T cell receptor beta chains from one specimen sequenced in a study of human T cells and chemical hapten exposure. Each CDR3 protein gets one entry after TCRdb re-called the 5' RACE reads with MiXCR. The table has tens of thousands of distinct CDR3 sequences, approximately 15% seen once; the top ten hold under 7.5%. Total RNA came from unfractionated whole blood. Receptor source: a female donor in good health.

CDR3 DNA: TGTGCTAGTGGTTTGGAAGTAGAATCACCCCTCCACTTT. The encoded protein is CASGLEVESPLHF. The rearrangement joins TRBV12-5 to TRBJ1-6; unclear D gene. CDR1 LGHNT and CDR2 FRNRAP come from the germline V gene. V was trimmed by 1 base and J by 10 bases, leaving 8 bases between them. This CDR3 has 13 residues.

This clonotype was observed a handful of times. This chain joins TRBV30 and TRBJ1-3; TRBD1 matches 7 bases. This CDR3 is built from 16 residues. Germline-derived CDR1 and CDR2 are GTSNPN and SVGIG (reference sequence). V lost 0 bases to trimming and J lost 4 bases; unmatched junction nucleotides: 9. Here the CDR3 DNA reads TGTGCCTGGAGTGTGAACAGGGGCGCAGGGGGAAACACCATATATTTT. Translation gives CAWSVNRGAGGNTIYF.

This chain uses TRBV20-1 with TRBJ2-6; D may be TRBD2 (6 bases). The CDR3 extends over 14 amino acids. Per the germline V gene, CDR1 is DFQATT and CDR2 is SNEGSKA (reference sequence). Trimming cost V 3 bases and J 2 bases, with 8 bases left between them. The CDR3 sequence is CSAREGAGANVLTF. DNA of the CDR3: TGCAGTGCTAGGGAGGGTGCTGGGGCCAACGTCCTGACTTTC.

This clonotype was found a few times. The chain couples TRBV30 to TRBJ1-4; TRBD1 agrees at 8 bases. The CDR3 runs 16 residues. Germline CDR1 and CDR2: GTSNPN and SVGIG (reference sequence). V dropped 6 bases and J dropped 3; count of bases not matched to a gene: 12. The CDR3 sequence: CACHFSRDRPNEKLFF. The CDR3 DNA is TGTGCCTGCCACTTTTCGCGGGACAGGCCTAATGAAAAACTGTTTTTT.

This clonotype appeared a few times. This chain joins TRBV12-3 or TRBV12-4 and TRBJ2-4; weak D call: TRBD2 (5 bases). The CDR3 spans 13 residues. V shed 5 bases and J shed 2 bases, with 7 bases lying between them. In DNA form, the CDR3 reads TGTGCCAGCAGTCCGGGGTCCAAAAACATTCAGTACTTC. Its translation: CASSPGSKNIQYF.

V is TRBV20-1 and J is TRBJ1-5, with D possibly being TRBD1 (6 bases). From germline, CDR1 is DFQATT and CDR2 SNEGSKA (reference sequence). The CDR3 has 16 residues. V lost 4 bases, J lost 5 bases, and 21 bases lay in between. DNA for the CDR3: TGCAGTGCTACCCGCGCTCCGGGACACACGTATCAGCCCCAGCATTTT. Amino acid sequence: CSATRAPGHTYQPQHF.

The rearrangement uses TRBV25-1 and TRBJ2-7, with 9 positions matching TRBD1. The CDR3 loop spans 15 amino acids. Germline V gives CDR1 MGHDK, CDR2 SYGVNS. The junction had 10 bases not matched to a gene; V was cut back by 7 bases and J by 3 bases. CDR3 loop: CASTLLTGGNYEQYF. The DNA of the CDR3 is TGTGCCAGCACCCTACTGACAGGGGGGAACTACGAGCAGTACTTC.

This clonotype showed up just a few times. The genes are TRBV5-5 and TRBJ2-1; 8 bases agree with TRBD2. The CDR3 has 14 residues. With 6 bases clipped from V and 6 bases from J, the junction kept 8 bases outside the gene matches. Germline values: CDR1 SGHKS, CDR2 YYEKEE (reference sequence). CDR3 DNA sequence: TGTGCCAGCACCATTACTAGCGGCGGCAATGAGCAGTTCTTC. The encoded protein is CASTITSGGNEQFF.

This clonotype came up a few times. The CDR3 sequence is CASSENGKNIQYF. The CDR3 DNA reads as TGTGCCAGCAGTGAAAACGGTAAAAACATTCAGTACTTC. V usage is TRBV2 and J usage is TRBJ2-4; D uncertain. Trimming pared 2 bases from V and 4 bases from J, leaving 6 bases between. CDR3 size: 13 residues. Germline loops: CDR1 SNHLY, CDR2 FYNNEI.

V usage is TRBV25-1 and J usage is TRBJ1-4, with TRBD1 as a possible D gene (5 bases). The CDR3 contains 17 residues. The V end was cut by 3 bases, the J end by 0 bases, with 14 bases between. Germline V lookup: CDR1 MGHDK, CDR2 SYGVNS. The CDR3 here is CASSDLVLTATNEKLFF. DNA of the CDR3: TGTGCCAGCAGTGATCTTGTCTTGACAGCAACTAATGAAAAACTGTTTTTT.

This sequence joins TRBV6-6 and TRBJ2-5; D is ambiguous. CDR3 size: 14 residues. V was shortened by 0 bases and J by 2 bases, with 7 bases between the two germline ends. Germline V gene lookup returns CDR1 MNHNY and CDR2 SVGAGI (reference sequence). The CDR3 loop reads CASSYSAVQETQYF. CDR3 sequence (DNA): TGTGCCAGCAGTTACTCGGCAGTGCAAGAGACCCAGTACTTC.

The table lists this clonotype with a few counts. This chain joins TRBV11-1 and TRBJ2-6, with D perhaps matching TRBD1 (6 bases). The CDR3 covers 19 residues. Germline V gives CDR1 SGHAT, CDR2 FQDESV (reference sequence). V gave up 2 bases and J gave up 1 base, with 18 bases separating them. Here the CDR3 DNA reads TGTGCCAGCAGCTTATTTCAACAGGGTAGCTTTTCTGGGGCCAACGTCCTGACTTTC. Translation gives CASSLFQQGSFSGANVLTF.

This clonotype has at least ten counts. The J gene is TRBJ1-5, the V gene TRBV28; TRBD1 is a possible D gene (5 bases). This CDR3 spans 14 amino acids. V was pared by 3 bases and J by 4 bases, with 10 bases between. Looked up from germline, CDR1 is MDHEN and CDR2 is SYDVKM. The CDR3 protein is CASSLYSGNQPQHF. The CDR3 DNA reads TGTGCCAGCAGTTTGTATTCAGGGAATCAGCCCCAGCATTTT. The full variable domain, completed using reference TRBV28 and TRBJ1-5, is DVKVTQSSRYLVKRTGEKVFLECVQDMDHENMFWYRQDPGLGLRLIYFSYDVKMKEKGDIPEGYSVSREKKERFSLILESASTNQTSMYLCASSLYSGNQPQHFGDGTRLSIL.

This clonotype was seen a handful of times. This rearrangement joins TRBV29-1 to TRBJ2-7, with TRBD1 matching over 8 bases. V was clipped by 7 bases and J by 3 bases; unmatched bases: 14. The CDR3 totals 15 residues. Germline V CDR1 and CDR2: SQVTM, ANQGSEA. The CDR3 DNA is TGCAGCGCCCGAATAAGCCGAGACAGGGGCTACGAGCAGTACTTC. Residues: CSARISRDRGYEQYF.

This clonotype was picked up a small number of times. This sequence joins TRBV27 and TRBJ1-5; TRBD1 is a possible D gene (6 bases). Germline V gene data show CDR1 as MNHEY and CDR2 as SMNVEV (reference sequence). The CDR3 has 15 residues. Trimming removed 4 bases from V and 3 bases from J, with 13 bases in between. The CDR3 coding sequence is TGTGCCAGCAGTTCGGCAGGGGCTTTCAATCAGCCCCAGCATTTT. Protein: CASSSAGAFNQPQHF.

This clonotype was observed many times. The V gene is TRBV20-1, the J gene TRBJ1-1; D is unresolved. Per the germline V gene, CDR1 is DFQATT and CDR2 is SNEGSKA (reference sequence). The V end lost 4 bases, the J end lost 5 bases, and 11 bases lay between the germline ends. The CDR3 is made up of 12 amino acids. CDR3 DNA: TGCAGTGCTACCGACTCGGGGACTGAAGCTTTCTTT. This encodes CSATDSGTEAFF.

The chain joins TRBV7-9 to TRBJ2-7; the match to TRBD1 covers 12 bases. Germline V gene lookup returns CDR1 SEHNR and CDR2 FQNEAQ (reference sequence). The length of the CDR3 is 15 residues. J gave up 8 bases and V 1 base, and 6 bases lay outside the gene matches. In DNA form, the CDR3 reads TGTGCCAGCAGCTTAGAGGGGACAGGGGGCATGAAGCAGTACTTC. Translation: CASSLEGTGGMKQYF.

The gene calls are TRBV14 and TRBJ1-1; maybe TRBD1 (5 bases). The V and J ends lost 2 bases and 3 bases respectively, with 7 bases between them. CDR1 and CDR2 (germline): SGHDN, FVKESK. The CDR3 consists of 13 residues. Written as DNA, the CDR3 is TGTGCCAGCAGCCAACCGGGGGACACTGAAGCTTTCTTT. Amino acid sequence: CASSQPGDTEAFF.

There are many counts of this clonotype. The genes are TRBV4-1 and TRBJ2-7; no reliable D call. The CDR3 spans 12 residues. V was cut by 11 bases and J by 2 bases, with 13 bases left in between. In germline, CDR1 is MGHRA, CDR2 YSYEKL. The CDR3 nucleotides read TGCGCCGCGAAGGAGCCTACCTACGAGCAGTACTTC. This encodes CAAKEPTYEQYF.

J is TRBJ2-3 and V is TRBV7-8, with D maybe TRBD1 (6 bases). Germline V CDR1 and CDR2: SGHVS, FQNEAQ. The V gene lost 1 base and the J gene lost 4 bases, with 24 bases spanning the gap. The CDR3 covers 19 residues. The CDR3 reads CASSLGRQWGPRRSDTQYF. In DNA form, the CDR3 reads TGTGCCAGCAGCTTAGGACGACAGTGGGGGCCGCGGAGATCAGATACGCAGTATTTT. Based on the CDR3 plus reference TRBV7-8 and TRBJ2-3, the full variable domain is GAGVSQSPRYKVAKRGQDVALRCDPISGHVSLFWYQQALGQGPEFLTYFQNEAQLDKSGLPSDRFFAERPEGSVSTLKIQRTQQEDSAVYLCASSLGRQWGPRRSDTQYFGPGTRLTVL.

In its sample, this clonotype was seen a few times. V usage is TRBV20-1 and J usage is TRBJ2-5, with no clear D. The length of the CDR3 is 10 residues. In germline, CDR1 is DFQATT, CDR2 SNEGSKA (reference sequence). The V and J ends lost 3 bases and 5 bases respectively, with 4 bases between them. CDR3 nucleotide sequence: TGCAGTGCTAGGCACGAGACCCAGTACTTC. Its translation: CSARHETQYF.

This chain links TRBV4-1 with TRBJ2-1; 8 nucleotides match TRBD1. The germline gives CDR1 MGHRA, CDR2 YSYEKL. V gave up 4 bases and J gave up 8 bases; unmatched junction bases: 10. CDR3 length: 15 residues. This CDR3 is CASSLQGGKVDEQFF. In nucleotides, the CDR3 is TGCGCCAGCAGCCTACAGGGGGGAAAGGTTGATGAGCAGTTCTTC.

The gene calls are TRBV18 and TRBJ1-4, with TRBD1 as a possible D gene (5 bases). The CDR3 sequence is 15 residues long. The germline V gene encodes CDR1 KGHSH and CDR2 LQKENI. With 2 bases removed from V and 5 bases from J, the gap between germline ends came to 12 bases. CDR3: CASSPEGWENEKLFF. The CDR3 region has the DNA TGTGCCAGCTCACCAGAGGGGTGGGAAAATGAAAAACTGTTTTTT.

This clonotype was detected a few times. The genes are TRBV29-1 and TRBJ1-1, with D perhaps matching TRBD1 (5 bases). The CDR3 has 18 residues. Germline V gene lookup returns CDR1 SQVTM and CDR2 ANQGSEA. The V end was cut by 3 bases, the J end by 0 bases, with 23 bases between. The CDR3 protein is CSVDPRPVTGWMNTEAFF. CDR3 in DNA: TGCAGCGTTGATCCGCGGCCCGTCACAGGTTGGATGAACACTGAAGCTTTCTTT.